This entry concerns a single T cell receptor beta chain. The trim removed 0 bases at V and 4 bases at J, leaving 8 bases unmatched. The CDR3 runs to 18 residues. Germline loops: CDR1 SGHVS, CDR2 FQNEAQ. The data stem from a study of shared clonotypes between healthy human individuals. As defined, naive CD8 cells were CD45RO-negative and positively selected for CCR7, with terminally differentiated effector memory CD45RA+ cells excluded. Here immunoSEQ multiplex PCR was the method, and the copy in TCRdb shows in-frame clones only, minus some. Of about 1,800,000 clones listed, roughly 95% are singletons.

The sequence was collected from a man between 18 and 35 years old in good health. The chain joins TRBV7-8 to TRBJ2-3; 12 bases fit TRBD2. Sequenced sample: naive CD8+ T cells sorted from blood. The CDR3 bases are TGTGCCAGCAGCTTAGCACTAGCGGGGGGCTCCAGCGCAGATACGCAGTATTTT. Encoded protein: CASSLALAGGSSADTQYF.